The clone carrying this TCR beta chain was seen more than once but under ten times. In making TCR cDNA, 5'RACE template switching added a universal primer site and UMIs to it. TCRdb itself ran the 5' RACE reads through MiXCR, one entry per CDR3 protein. The table has about 310,000 distinct CDR3 sequences, about 3.5% seen once. These data are taken from a study of T cells after yellow fever vaccination. The length of the CDR3 is 17 residues. The V gene's germline CDR1 is MNHNY and CDR2 SVGAGI (reference sequence). V was trimmed by 6 bases and J by 2 bases, leaving 20 bases between them. The sequenced sample was PBMCs, obtained on the day of the yellow fever booster vaccination. This chain uses TRBV6-6 with TRBJ2-1, with a tentative D call TRBD1 (6 bases). This TCR was recovered from a man between 18 and 29 years old who received the YFV17D yellow fever vaccine. The DNA for the CDR3 is TGTGCCAGCAGCCTAGGGGGAGCAAGGGGCGCCTACAATGAGCAGTTCTTC. Its translation: CASSLGGARGAYNEQFF.